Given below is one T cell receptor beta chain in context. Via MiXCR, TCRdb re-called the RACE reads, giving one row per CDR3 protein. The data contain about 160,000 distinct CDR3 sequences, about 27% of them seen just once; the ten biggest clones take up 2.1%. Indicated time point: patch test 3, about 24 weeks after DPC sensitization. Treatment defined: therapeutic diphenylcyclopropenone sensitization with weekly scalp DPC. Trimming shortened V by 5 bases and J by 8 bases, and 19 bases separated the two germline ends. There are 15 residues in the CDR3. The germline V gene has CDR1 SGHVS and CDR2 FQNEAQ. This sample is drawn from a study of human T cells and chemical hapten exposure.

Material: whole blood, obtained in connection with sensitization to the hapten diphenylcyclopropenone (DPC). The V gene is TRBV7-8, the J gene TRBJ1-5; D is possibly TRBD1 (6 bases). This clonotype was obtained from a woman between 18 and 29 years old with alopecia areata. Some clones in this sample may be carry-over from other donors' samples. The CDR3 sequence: CASSATGQLREPQHF. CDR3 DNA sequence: TGTGCCAGCAGCGCCACAGGACAGCTCAGGGAGCCCCAGCATTTT.